This TCR beta chain comes out of a study of T cell repertoires in cytomegalovirus infection (dated by TCRdb to the late 2010s). About the study as a whole: Peptide stimulations targeted recently identified HLA-C-restricted CMV epitopes, whose presentation resists viral immunomodulation, together with well-studied HLA-B-restricted epitopes. Because public TCR beta signatures pointed to carriage of CMV infection together with the matching HLA type, the HLA type of each donor mattered for the analysis. What the authors observed across the whole study: In both this cohort and an independent cohort of several hundred donors, the cumulative frequency of public TCR beta family members distinguished carriers of CMV infection plus the relevant HLA type. The ex vivo response was dominated by HLA-C-restricted CMV-specific TCR beta clonotypes, which also provided the single most frequent clonotype in two of eight donors.

The sample holds a few counts of this clonotype. The antigen it recognizes is unknown. Per-base qualities were not stored, and no clone one base away is much larger. This sample was sequenced with an Illumina HiSeq 1500. Using fastp trimming at Q25 and MiXCR clonotype assembly, TCRdb reanalyzed the public sequencing data and kept in-frame beta chains. All rows with the same CDR3 protein become a single entry with the most common DNA and genes. In all, the sample holds fewer than 1,000,000 distinct CDR3 sequences, and more than 25% of those were seen once. The top ten constitute over 12% of the sample. The germline V gene specifies LGHNT as CDR1 and FRNRAP as CDR2. The CDR3, cysteine through phenylalanine, is 13 amino acids long. Only the CDR3 DNA is retained, 39 bases long and in frame from the first base. Trimming at the junction amounts to 5 bases on V and 4 bases on J, and the germline ends lie 11 bases apart.

Explained via the paper, the treatment or condition label denotes: in vitro stimulation with specific CMV peptide epitopes to enrich CMV-specific T cells. The chain was built from TRBV12-5 and TRBJ1-2; D gene: possibly TRBD1, on 5 matching bases. This sequence was found in a human donor in good health (CMV status not recorded). Some clones in this sample may be carry-over from other donors' samples. The sample here was cultured CD8+ T cells from PBMCs, taken from culture after CMV antigen stimulation. For the CDR3, the sequence is CASGRDGLYGYTF. The DNA sequence is TGTGCTAGTGGTCGGGACGGCCTCTATGGCTACACCTTC.